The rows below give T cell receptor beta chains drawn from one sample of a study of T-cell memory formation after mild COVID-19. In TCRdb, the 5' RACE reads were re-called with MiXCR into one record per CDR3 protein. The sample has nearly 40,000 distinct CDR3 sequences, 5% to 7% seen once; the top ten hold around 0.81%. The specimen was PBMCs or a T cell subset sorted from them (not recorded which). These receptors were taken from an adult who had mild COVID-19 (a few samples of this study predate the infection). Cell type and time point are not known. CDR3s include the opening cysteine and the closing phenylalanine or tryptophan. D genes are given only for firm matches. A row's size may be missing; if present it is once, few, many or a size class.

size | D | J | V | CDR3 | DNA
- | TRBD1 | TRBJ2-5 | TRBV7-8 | CASSSKGTGRQETQYF | TGTGCCAGCAGCAGCAAGGGGACAGGGAGACAAGAGACCCAGTACTTC
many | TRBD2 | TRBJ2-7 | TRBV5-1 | CASSPTGLAGVEQYF | TGCGCCAGCAGCCCTACGGGACTAGCGGGAGTCGAGCAGTACTTC
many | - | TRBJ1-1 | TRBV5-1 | CASSLATGDHTEAFF | TGCGCCAGCAGCTTGGCGACAGGTGACCACACTGAAGCTTTCTTT
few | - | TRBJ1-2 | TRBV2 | CASSTDTAGGYGYTF | TGTGCCAGCAGTACCGACACCGCGGGGGGATATGGCTACACCTTC
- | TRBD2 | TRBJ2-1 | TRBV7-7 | CASSPQGAGGPNEQFF | TGTGCCAGCAGCCCCCAGGGAGCGGGGGGGCCCAATGAGCAGTTCTTC
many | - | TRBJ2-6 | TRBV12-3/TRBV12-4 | CASRRSGTGTNVLTF | TGTGCCAGCAGGAGGTCCGGGACGGGAACCAACGTCCTGACTTTC
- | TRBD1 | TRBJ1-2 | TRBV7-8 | CASSTGQGALGYTF | TGTGCCAGCAGCACGGGACAGGGGGCGCTTGGCTACACCTTC
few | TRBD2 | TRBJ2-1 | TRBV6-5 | CASSYAGERTYNEQFF | TGTGCCAGCAGTTACGCGGGGGAGAGAACCTACAATGAGCAGTTCTTC
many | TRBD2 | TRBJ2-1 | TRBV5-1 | CASSPGTSGSNEQFF | TGCGCCAGCAGCCCCGGGACTAGCGGGAGTAATGAGCAGTTCTTC
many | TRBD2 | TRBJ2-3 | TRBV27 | CASSLSGGASLTDTQYF | TGTGCCAGCAGTTTAAGCGGGGGGGCATCATTAACAGATACGCAGTATTTT
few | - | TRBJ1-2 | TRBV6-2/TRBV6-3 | CASSYGTSTSGYTF | TGTGCCAGCAGTTACGGGACTTCTACTTCTGGCTACACCTTC
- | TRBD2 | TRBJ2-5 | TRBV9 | CASSVGTSGETQYF | TGTGCCAGCAGCGTAGGCACTAGCGGAGAGACCCAGTACTTC
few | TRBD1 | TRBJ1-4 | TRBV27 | CASSRDRIGKLFF | TGTGCCAGCAGCCGGGACAGGATCGGAAAACTGTTTTTT
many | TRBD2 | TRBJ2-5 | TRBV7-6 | CASSLGWTSGGEETQYF | TGTGCCAGCAGCTTAGGCTGGACTAGCGGGGGGGAGGAGACCCAGTACTTC
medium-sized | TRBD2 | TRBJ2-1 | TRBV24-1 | CATSVGTTYSDEQFF | TGTGCCACCAGTGTGGGGACTACCTATTCGGATGAGCAGTTCTTC
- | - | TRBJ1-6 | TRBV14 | CASSRRQTEPKDIHF | TGTGCCAGCAGCCGACGACAGACAGAACCCAAGGATATTCACTTT
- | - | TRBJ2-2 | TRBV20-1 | CSARVAGRAPGELFF | TGCAGTGCTCGGGTCGCGGGCAGGGCCCCCGGGGAGCTGTTTTTT
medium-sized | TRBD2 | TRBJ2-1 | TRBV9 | CASSPRLAGEPGSYNEQFF | TGTGCCAGCAGCCCTCGACTAGCGGGGGAGCCGGGCTCCTACAATGAGCAGTTCTTC
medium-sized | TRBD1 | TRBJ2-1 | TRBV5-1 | CASSSGTGSYNEQFF | TGCGCCAGCAGCTCCGGGACAGGTTCCTACAATGAGCAGTTCTTC
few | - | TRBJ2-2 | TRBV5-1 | CASSLRAGPNTGELFF | TGCGCCAGCAGCTTAAGAGCGGGCCCGAACACCGGGGAGCTGTTTTTT
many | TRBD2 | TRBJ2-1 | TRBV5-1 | CASRAGTSPLNEQFF | TGCGCCAGCAGGGCCGGGACTAGCCCCCTCAATGAGCAGTTCTTC
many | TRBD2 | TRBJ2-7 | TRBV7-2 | CASSRKSGTSSYEQYF | TGTGCCAGCAGCCGTAAGTCCGGGACTAGCTCCTACGAGCAGTACTTC
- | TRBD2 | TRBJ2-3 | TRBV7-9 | CASRNGGAGEDTQYF | TGTGCCAGCAGGAACGGGGGGGCCGGAGAAGATACGCAGTATTTT
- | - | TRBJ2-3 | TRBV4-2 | CASSQDRGSTDTQYF | TGTGCCAGCAGCCAAGATCGGGGCAGCACAGATACGCAGTATTTT
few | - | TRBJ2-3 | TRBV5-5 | CASSLEGFYTDTQYF | TGTGCCAGCAGCTTGGAGGGGTTCTACACAGATACGCAGTATTTT
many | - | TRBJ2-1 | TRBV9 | CASSVRGYNEQFF | TGTGCCAGCAGCGTCCGGGGGTACAATGAGCAGTTCTTC
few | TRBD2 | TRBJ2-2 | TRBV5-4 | CASSEGLAGVAGELFF | TGTGCCAGCAGCGAGGGACTAGCGGGAGTGGCCGGGGAGCTGTTTTTT
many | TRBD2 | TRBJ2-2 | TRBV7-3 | CASSFSGRPNTGELFF | TGTGCCAGCAGCTTTAGCGGGAGGCCGAACACCGGGGAGCTGTTTTTT
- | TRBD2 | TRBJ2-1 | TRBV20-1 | CSAPRLAGLSYNEQFF | TGCAGTGCCCCTAGACTAGCGGGACTTTCCTACAATGAGCAGTTCTTC
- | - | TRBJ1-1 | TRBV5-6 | CASSQGHHATGTEAFF | TGTGCCAGCAGCCAGGGACACCACGCGACGGGCACTGAAGCTTTCTTT
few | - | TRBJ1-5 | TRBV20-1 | CSAREAGNQPQHF | TGCAGTGCTAGAGAAGCAGGAAATCAGCCCCAGCATTTT
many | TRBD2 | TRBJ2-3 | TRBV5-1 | CASSDTSGGPTQYF | TGCGCCAGCAGCGACACTAGCGGGGGACCCACGCAGTATTTT
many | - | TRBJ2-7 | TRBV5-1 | CASTPHMSRGEQYF | TGCGCCAGCACCCCACATATGTCGAGGGGCGAGCAGTACTTC
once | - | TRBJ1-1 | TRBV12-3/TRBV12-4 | CASSLLVKTEAFF | TGTGCCAGCAGTTTACTAGTGAAAACTGAAGCTTTCTTT
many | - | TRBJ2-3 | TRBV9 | CASSVDGGDTDTQYF | TGTGCCAGCAGCGTAGACGGCGGAGACACAGATACGCAGTATTTT
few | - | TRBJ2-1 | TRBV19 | CASSAYYEQFF | TGTGCCAGTAGTGCTTATTATGAGCAGTTCTTC
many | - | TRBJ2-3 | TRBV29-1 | CSVEGNGERQYF | TGCAGCGTTGAAGGAAACGGCGAAAGGCAGTATTTT
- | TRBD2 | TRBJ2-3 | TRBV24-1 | CATSDLWSSGRGTDTQYF | TGTGCCACCAGTGATTTATGGAGTAGCGGGAGAGGCACAGATACGCAGTATTTT
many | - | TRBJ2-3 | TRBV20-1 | CSAPMPASTDTQYF | TGCAGTGCTCCCATGCCAGCAAGCACAGATACGCAGTATTTT
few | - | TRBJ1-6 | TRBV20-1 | CSASRSTDHNSPLHF | TGCAGTGCTAGCCGCTCGACAGATCATAATTCACCCCTCCACTTT
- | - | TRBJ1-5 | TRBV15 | CATSRDFGNRHQPQHF | TGTGCCACCAGCAGAGATTTTGGGAATAGGCATCAGCCCCAGCATTTT
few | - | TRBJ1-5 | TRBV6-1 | CASKTGVLNQPQHF | TGTGCCAGCAAGACTGGAGTTCTCAATCAGCCCCAGCATTTT
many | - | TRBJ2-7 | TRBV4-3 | CASSQGGLMTYPYEQYF | TGCGCCAGCAGCCAGGGGGGATTAATGACATACCCCTACGAGCAGTACTTC
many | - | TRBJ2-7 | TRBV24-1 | CATSDGYEQYF | TGTGCCACCAGTGATGGCTACGAGCAGTACTTC
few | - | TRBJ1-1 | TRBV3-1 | CASSLGLPVGTTEAFF | TGTGCCAGCAGCTTGGGACTCCCCGTGGGGACCACTGAAGCTTTCTTT
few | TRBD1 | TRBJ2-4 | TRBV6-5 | CASSDQGVAKNIQYF | TGTGCCAGCAGTGATCAGGGGGTAGCCAAAAACATTCAGTACTTC
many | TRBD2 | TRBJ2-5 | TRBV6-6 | CASSYSEGLVSF | TGTGCCAGCAGTTACTCGGAAGGACTAGTGAGCTTC
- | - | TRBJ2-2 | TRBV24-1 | CATRGGGHTGELFF | TGTGCCACCAGGGGAGGAGGACACACCGGGGAGCTGTTTTTT
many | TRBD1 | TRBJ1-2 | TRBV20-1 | CSADMTGRGYGYTF | TGCAGTGCCGATATGACAGGGCGCGGCTATGGCTACACCTTC
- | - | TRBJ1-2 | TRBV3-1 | CASSQEGGRVSYGYTF | TGTGCCAGCAGCCAAGAAGGGGGTCGGGTCTCCTATGGCTACACCTTC
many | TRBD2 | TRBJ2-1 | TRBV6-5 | CASSYLGRASSYNEQFF | TGTGCCAGCAGTTACTTAGGGAGGGCTAGCTCCTACAATGAGCAGTTCTTC
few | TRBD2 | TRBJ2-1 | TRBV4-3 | CASSQEWLLAGNNEQFF | TGCGCCAGCAGCCAAGAATGGCTCCTAGCGGGTAACAATGAGCAGTTCTTC
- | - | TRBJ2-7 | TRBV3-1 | CASSLRGGVEQYF | TGTGCCAGCAGCCTAAGAGGGGGGGTCGAGCAGTACTTC
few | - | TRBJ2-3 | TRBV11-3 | CASSLGGYPTQYF | TGTGCCAGCAGCCTAGGGGGGTACCCTACGCAGTATTTT
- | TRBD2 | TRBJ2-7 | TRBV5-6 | CASSLVAGGHYEQYF | TGTGCCAGCAGCTTAGTAGCGGGAGGGCACTACGAGCAGTACTTC
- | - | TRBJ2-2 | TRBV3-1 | CASSESLSSENTGELFF | TGTGCCAGCAGCGAGTCTCTGAGTAGCGAGAACACCGGGGAGCTGTTTTTT
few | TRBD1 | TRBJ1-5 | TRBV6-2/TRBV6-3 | CASSKGQVSRQPQHF | TGTGCCAGCAGTAAGGGACAGGTATCAAGGCAGCCCCAGCATTTT
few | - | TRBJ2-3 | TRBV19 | CATRTDRTDTQYF | TGTGCCACCAGGACCGACCGCACAGATACGCAGTATTTT
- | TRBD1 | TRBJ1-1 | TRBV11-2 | CASSLTGRSTEAFF | TGTGCCAGCAGCTTGACAGGGCGGAGCACTGAAGCTTTCTTT
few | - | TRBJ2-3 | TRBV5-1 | CASSLEGGPDTQYF | TGCGCCAGCAGCTTGGAGGGGGGGCCAGATACGCAGTATTTT